The subject of this entry is one TCR beta chain. Its antigen specificity is not known. Per-base qualities were not stored, and no clone one base away is much larger. Trimming at the junction amounts to 2 bases on V and 4 bases on J, and the germline ends lie 17 bases apart. The CDR3 spans 16 residues, from the cysteine through the phenylalanine. Just the 48-base CDR3 DNA is kept, in frame starting at base 1. The germline V gene sets CDR1 to KGHSH and CDR2 to LQKENI. This specimen comes from a study of metastatic and nonmetastatic thyroid tumors (TCRdb year 2020). Context from the whole study: For patients with malignant and with benign thyroid disease, the researchers compared repertoires between peripheral blood samples and tumor or nodule tissue samples.

The protocol used for the library was PCR. Sequencing used an Illumina HiSeq 4000. The TCR beta-chain CDR3 region of each patient was profiled by high-throughput sequencing. The published analysis was carried out like this. CDR3 differences across clinicopathological groups were used to build a classifier for discriminating distant-metastatic papillary thyroid cancer patients. Repertoire diversity was assessed with the Shannon index, and tumor-blood repertoire similarity with the Morisita-Horn index. The raw public reads went through TCRdb reprocessing: fastp at Q25, MiXCR clone calling, in-frame beta chains kept. It is TCRdb's table, rather than the study itself, that gives the V and J calls and clone size. This sample has 30,000 to 35,000 clones in its table, and roughly 30% of those were observed once. About 32% of the sample is taken by the ten largest. No patient had received any treatment before thyroid surgery. The study retrospectively analysed patient clinical samples collected from about 2012 to 2018 using T-cell receptor beta sequencing.

The investigation overall reported the following: TCR beta diversity was reported as significantly higher in malignant tumors than in benign nodules, in both blood and tumor samples.

The sequenced sample consisted of blood. This sequence was found in a female donor with papillary thyroid cancer or a benign thyroid nodule (not recorded which). Some clones in this sample may be carry-over from other donors' samples. The V and J segments used are TRBV18 and TRBJ1-2; TRBD1 is perhaps the D gene, given 6 matching bases. CDR3 sequence: CASSPSGQFTAYGYTF. The DNA sequence is given as TGTGCCAGCTCACCATCGGGACAATTTACAGCCTATGGCTACACCTTC.